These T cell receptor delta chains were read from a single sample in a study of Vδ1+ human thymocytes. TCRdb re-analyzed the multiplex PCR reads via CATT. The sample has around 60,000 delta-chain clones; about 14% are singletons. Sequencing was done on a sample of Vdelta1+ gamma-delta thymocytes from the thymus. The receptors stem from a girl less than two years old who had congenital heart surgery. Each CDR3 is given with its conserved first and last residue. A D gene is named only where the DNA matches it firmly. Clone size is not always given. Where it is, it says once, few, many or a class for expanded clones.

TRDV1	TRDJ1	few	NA	TGTGCTCTTGGGGAAGGTCGTGGCAGGCCCCTGTACACCGATAAACTCATCTTT	CALGEGRGRPLYTDKLIF
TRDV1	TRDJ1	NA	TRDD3	TGTGCTCTTGGGGAAAAGACTACTAGGGGGATACGGCCTTTCGATAAACTCATCTTT	CALGEKTTRGIRPFDKLIF
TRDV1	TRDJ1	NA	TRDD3	TGTGCTCTTGGGGAACCGACTATGACCTACCAGGGGGATGGGGGACTCATCTTT	CALGEPTMTYQGDGGLIF
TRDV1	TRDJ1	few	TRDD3	TGTGCTCTTGGGGAACTATGGGTACTGGGGTCGAGTACTGGGGGATACAACCCCCACTACACCGATAAACTCATCTTT	CALGELWVLGSSTGGYNPHYTDKLIF
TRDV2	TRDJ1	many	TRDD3	TGTGCCTGTGACACCGGTAGGATGGGGGATACGCGGACCGATAAACTCATCTTT	CACDTGRMGDTRTDKLIF
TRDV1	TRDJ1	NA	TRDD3	TGTGCTCTTGGGGAACTAGTCGGTTCCTACTCCATCCTGGGGGATACAGGGGCAGCCGATAAACTCATCTTT	CALGELVGSYSILGDTGAADKLIF
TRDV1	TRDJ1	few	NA	TGTGCTCTTGGGGAAATATACGTGCTGGGGATCACAGCCACCGATAAACTCATCTTT	CALGEIYVLGITATDKLIF
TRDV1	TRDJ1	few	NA	TGTGCTCTTGGGGTACCTACAAGTTGGGACCCTACCGATAAACTCATCTTT	CALGVPTSWDPTDKLIF
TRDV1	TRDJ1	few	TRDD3	TGTGCTCTTGGGGAACTGCCTTCCTACGTCGGTACTGGGGGATACGCCGATAAACTCATCTTT	CALGELPSYVGTGGYADKLIF
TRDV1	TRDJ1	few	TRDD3	TGTGCTCTTGGGGAAGGTTCGTACTGGGGGATATTAGGCACCGATAAACTCATCTTT	CALGEGSYWGILGTDKLIF
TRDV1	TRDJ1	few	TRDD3	TGTGCTCTTGGGGACCCCTACGGTACTGGGGGATACACCGATAAACTCATCTTT	CALGDPYGTGGYTDKLIF
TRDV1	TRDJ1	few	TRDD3	TGTGCTCTTGGGGAACTCCTTGGATCCGTTGCTGGGGGTAACTGGGGGTACACCGATAAACTCATCTTT	CALGELLGSVAGGNWGYTDKLIF
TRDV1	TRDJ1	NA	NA	TGTGCTCTTGGGGAACTGTTTCGGTCACCGTACACCGATAAACTCATCTTT	CALGELFRSPYTDKLIF
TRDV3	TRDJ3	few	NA	TGTGCCTGCATTACGAGAGCGTCCTCCTGGGACACCCGACAGATGTTTTTC	CACITRASSWDTRQMFF
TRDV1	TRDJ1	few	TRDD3	TGTGCTCTTGGGGAACAGGAGAAACTTCCCCCGGACTGGGGGATACCGTGCAATAAACTCATCTTT	CALGEQEKLPPDWGIPCNKLIF
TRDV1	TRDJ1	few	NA	TGTGCTCTTGGACCCCTTCCTATTTCGGATGGGGGATCCACCGATAAACTCATCTTT	CALGPLPISDGGSTDKLIF
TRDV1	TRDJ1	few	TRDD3	TGTGCTCTTGGGGAAGGAGGACTGGGGGATACGGTCACCGATAAACTCATCTTT	CALGEGGLGDTVTDKLIF
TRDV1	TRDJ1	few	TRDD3	TGTGCTCTTGGCCTGCGATGGGGCGTGGGGATACGGCGATACACCGATAAACTCATCTTT	CALGLRWGVGIRRYTDKLIF
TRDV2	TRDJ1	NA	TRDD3	TGTGCCTGTGACACCCTCTTCCTAGGGCTGGGGGATACCTTCCCCGATAAACTCATCTTT	CACDTLFLGLGDTFPDKLIF
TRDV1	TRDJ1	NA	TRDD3	TGTGCTCTTGGGGAAGCTTATCCTCGCCCCTTACTGGGGGATAATACCGATAAACTCATCTTT	CALGEAYPRPLLGDNTDKLIF
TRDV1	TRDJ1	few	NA	TGTGCTCTTGGGGGCTATCCTGTTGGATCCCCAACTCGACCCCGACCCGATAAACTCATCTTT	CALGGYPVGSPTRPRPDKLIF
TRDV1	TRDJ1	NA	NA	TGTGCTCTTGGGGGGGTCATACTACTATTCGGGGACCATAATGGGGCCGATAAACTCATCTTT	CALGGVILLFGDHNGADKLIF
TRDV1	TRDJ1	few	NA	TGTGCTCTTGGGGAATTTCTGTATATAGAAGGCGATAAACTCATCTTT	CALGEFLYIEGDKLIF
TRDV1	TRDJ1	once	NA	TGTGCTCTGTTCGGGCCGGGGATGACCGATAAACTCATCTTT	CALFGPGMTDKLIF
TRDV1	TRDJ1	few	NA	TGTGCTCTTGGGGAAAGGTCGGGGCCAGAGGGATACACCGATAAACTCATCTTT	CALGERSGPEGYTDKLIF
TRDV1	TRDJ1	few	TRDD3	TGTGCTCTTGGGGAACAGTGGAGCTGGGGGATACGCTGGGCGTACACCGATAAACTCATCTTT	CALGEQWSWGIRWAYTDKLIF
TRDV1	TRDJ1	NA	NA	TGTGCTCTTGGGGAAATAGGAATGACGTCGGGACGCACCGATAAACTCATCTTT	CALGEIGMTSGRTDKLIF
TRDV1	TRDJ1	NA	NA	TGTGCTCTTGGGGTCACCCCCCGGGGGGTCTACGGTCCCATGGACGATAAACTCATCTTT	CALGVTPRGVYGPMDDKLIF
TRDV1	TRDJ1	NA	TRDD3	TGTGCTCTTGGGAAATGCGGTTCCTACCGAGGGTCTGGGGGATACGCGGGTATCTCCGATAAACTCATCTTT	CALGKCGSYRGSGGYAGISDKLIF
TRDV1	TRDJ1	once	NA	TGTGCTCTTGGGGAAAAGGACTTTCCTACCTCGCTGGGGATGCCCGGGGAATCGTACACCGATAAACTCATCTTT	CALGEKDFPTSLGMPGESYTDKLIF
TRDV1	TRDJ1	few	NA	TGTGCTCTTGGGGCAAAAGGCCCCTCCTGGGGCCTCGGGTGCACCGATAAACTCATCTTT	CALGAKGPSWGLGCTDKLIF
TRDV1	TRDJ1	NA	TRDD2	TGTGCTCTTGGGGTCCCTCTAGTTCCTACCTGCTGGCACCCCACCGATAAACTCATCTTT	CALGVPLVPTCWHPTDKLIF
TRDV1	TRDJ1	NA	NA	TGTGCTCTTGGGGCATCCTACATCGAACTGGGGGATAAACTCATCTTT	CALGASYIELGDKLIF
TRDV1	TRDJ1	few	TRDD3	TGTGCTCTTGGGGAAGGAACCTGGGGGTTATACACCGATAAACTCATCTTT	CALGEGTWGLYTDKLIF